The 24 T cell receptor beta chains below were found in one sample sequenced in a study of blood T cell repertoires in COVID-19. Sequencing was performed with immunoSEQ multiplex PCR; in TCRdb, only in-frame clones are kept and a portion is missing. The sample has about 220,000 clones, roughly 84% seen once. The sequencing input was peripheral blood. The origin of the receptors is a man under 40 with active or convalescent COVID-19.

The chain recombines TRBV6-5 with TRBJ2-7, with TRBD1 as a possible D gene (6 bases). The CDR3 is made up of 13 amino acids. Germline CDR1 is MNHEY and CDR2 is SVGAGI. V was trimmed by 10 bases and J by 2 bases, leaving 15 bases between them. The CDR3 DNA reads TGTGCCACCCGTAGGGGGTCCGCCTACGAGCAGTACTTC. As protein: CATRRGSAYEQYF.

J is TRBJ2-3 and V is TRBV4-3; 11 bases match TRBD2. V lost 1 base, J lost 6 bases, and 6 bases stayed unmatched. This CDR3 has 16 amino acids. Germline V lookup: CDR1 LGHNA, CDR2 YSLEER. CDR3 sequence reads: CASSQATSGVSDTQYF. CDR3 nucleotide sequence: TGCGCCAGCAGCCAAGCGACTAGCGGGGTTTCGGATACGCAGTATTTT.

The chain uses TRBV19 and TRBJ2-7; 7 bases match TRBD1. The CDR3 covers 12 residues. V dropped 6 bases and J dropped 2; count of bases not matched to a gene: 1. Germline CDR1 reads LNHDA; CDR2 reads SQIVND (reference sequence). CDR3 DNA: TGTGCCAGTAGGCAGGGGGCCTACGAGCAGTACTTC. Translating gives CASRQGAYEQYF.

This clone was recorded once. The gene calls are TRBV6-2 or TRBV6-3 and TRBJ2-1, with a possible D match to TRBD1 (5 bases). The CDR3 totals 16 residues. CDR1 and CDR2 (germline): MNHEY, SVGEGT. Trimming took off 0 bases at V and 4 bases at J, with 13 bases between the two ends. CDR3 in DNA: TGTGCCAGCAGTTACTCGGCCCTAGGGGCATACAATGAGCAGTTCTTC. This sequence encodes CASSYSALGAYNEQFF.

The chain is built from TRBV9 and TRBJ1-1, with D maybe TRBD1 (5 bases). Germline assignment: CDR1 SGDLS and CDR2 YYNGEE. The CDR3 consists of 15 residues. V gave up 0 bases and J gave up 6 bases, with 15 bases separating them. The CDR3 here is CASSVASQGGPEAFF. In nucleotides, the CDR3 is TGTGCCAGCAGCGTAGCAAGTCAGGGAGGACCTGAAGCTTTCTTT.

The chain combines TRBV11-2 with TRBJ1-2, with D hard to call. CDR3 length: 17 amino acids. V shed 5 bases and J shed 3 bases, with 22 bases lying between them. Germline V lookup: CDR1 SGHAT, CDR2 FQNNGV. The CDR3 region has the DNA TGTGCCAGCAGCCGAGGCGTGGAGGGTGACCTCTACTATGGCTACACCTTC. Protein: CASSRGVEGDLYYGYTF.

The V gene is TRBV18, the J gene TRBJ1-1, with 8 bases identical to TRBD1. The CDR3 has 16 amino acids. Looked up from germline, CDR1 is KGHSH and CDR2 is LQKENI. The V segment lost 2 bases and the J segment 11 bases; nucleotides outside the gene matches: 16. The CDR3 spells CASSPAQGQESRGAFF. DNA of the CDR3: TGTGCCAGCTCACCAGCCCAGGGACAGGAGTCGAGGGGTGCTTTCTTT.

The chain recombines TRBV7-2 with TRBJ2-7; 9 nucleotides align to TRBD2. The CDR3 contains 16 residues. With V trimmed by 1 base and J by 2 bases, 6 bases remained unmatched. The V gene's germline CDR1 is SGHTA and CDR2 FQGNSA. The CDR3 DNA reads TGTGCCAGCAGCTTAGAAGGTGCGGGAGGGACCTACGAGCAGTACTTC. Its translation is CASSLEGAGGTYEQYF.

This chain joins TRBV7-8 and TRBJ1-5; D may be TRBD1 (5 bases). The CDR3 is made up of 15 amino acids. The germline V gene encodes CDR1 SGHVS and CDR2 FQNEAQ. V shed 1 base and J shed 3 bases, with 10 bases lying between them. CDR3 amino acids: CASSLVGGSNQPQHF. For the CDR3, the DNA is TGTGCCAGCAGCTTAGTCGGGGGTTCCAATCAGCCCCAGCATTTT.

The V and J genes are TRBV6-5 and TRBJ2-5, with D perhaps matching TRBD2 (6 bases). The CDR3 contains 15 residues. Germline V gene sequence: CDR1 MNHEY, CDR2 SVGAGI. The V and J ends lost 2 bases and 1 base respectively, with 11 bases between them. CDR3 DNA: TGTGCCAGCAGTTACAGCGGCGGGGCCCAAGAGACCCAGTACTTC. It codes for CASSYSGGAQETQYF.

The chain recombines TRBV9 with TRBJ2-7; weak D call: TRBD2 (5 bases). In germline, CDR1 is SGDLS, CDR2 YYNGEE. The CDR3 is 14 amino acids. V was clipped by 3 bases and J by 2 bases, with 12 bases between them. The CDR3 reads CASSASLLAYEQYF. CDR3 bases: TGTGCCAGCAGCGCCTCCTTACTAGCCTACGAGCAGTACTTC.

The V call is TRBV9, the J call TRBJ2-1; a weak D match, TRBD2 (5 bases). CDR3 size: 15 residues. The V and J ends lost 0 bases and 4 bases respectively, with 11 bases between them. Germline V CDR1 and CDR2: SGDLS, YYNGEE. CDR3 in amino acids: CASSVGSGGYNEQFF. The CDR3 nucleotides read TGTGCCAGCAGCGTAGGGAGCGGCGGTTACAATGAGCAGTTCTTC. Supplemented by reference TRBV9 and TRBJ2-1, the full variable domain reads DSGVTQTPKHLITATGQRVTLRCSPRSGDLSVYWYQQSLDQGLQFLIQYYNGEERAKGNILERFSAQQFPDLHSELNLSSLELGDSALYFCASSVGSGGYNEQFFGPGTRLTVL.

The chain's CDR3 is CASSHPRQGGEQYF. The CDR3 region has the DNA TGCGCCAGCAGCCACCCCCGACAGGGGGGCGAGCAGTACTTC. The gene calls are TRBV4-1 and TRBJ2-7; TRBD1 matches at 9 bases. Germline CDR1 and CDR2: MGHRA and YSYEKL. This CDR3 comprises 14 residues. The junction had 6 bases not matched to a gene; V was cut back by 3 bases and J by 6 bases.

This chain uses TRBV7-2 with TRBJ1-2; D is possibly TRBD1 (5 bases). The CDR3 covers 14 residues. V was shortened by 1 base and J by 3 bases, with 9 bases between the two germline ends. Per the germline V gene, CDR1 is SGHTA and CDR2 is FQGNSA. Written as DNA, the CDR3 is TGTGCCAGCAGCTTAGGAGAAGGGGACTATGGCTACACCTTC. It is translated as CASSLGEGDYGYTF.

This chain uses TRBV29-1 with TRBJ2-3; TRBD2 matches at 10 bases. CDR1 is SQVTM, CDR2 ANQGSEA, per germline. The CDR3 contains 16 residues. V dropped 2 bases and J dropped 1; count of bases not matched to a gene: 6. The CDR3 protein is CSVEQIAGGGTDTQYF. In DNA form, the CDR3 reads TGCAGCGTTGAACAAATAGCGGGAGGTGGCACAGATACGCAGTATTTT.

CDR3 coding DNA: TGCGCCAGCAGCCACCTCCTGACGGCGGCGAGCACAGATACGCAGTATTTT. Amino acid sequence: CASSHLLTAASTDTQYF. V is TRBV4-3 and J is TRBJ2-3; D is ambiguous. The V and J ends lost 3 bases and 0 bases respectively, with 16 bases between them. Germline lookup yields CDR1 LGHNA and CDR2 YSLEER. This CDR3 region has 17 residues.

The chain carries TRBV15 and TRBJ2-2; perhaps TRBD1 as D (5 bases). Deletions cut 1 base from V and 6 bases from J, with 9 bases between. The CDR3 extends over 14 amino acids. Germline CDR1 LNHNV, CDR2 YYDKDF (reference sequence). CDR3 in amino acids: CATSRVGAAGELFF. The CDR3, as DNA: TGTGCCACCAGCAGAGTTGGGGCCGCCGGGGAGCTGTTTTTT.

The chain couples TRBV2 to TRBJ2-7, with 8 bases matching TRBD1. V shed 8 bases, J shed 5 bases, and the junction held 5 bases outside the gene matches. The CDR3 runs 12 residues. Germline V lookup: CDR1 SNHLY, CDR2 FYNNEI. CDR3 sequence: CASRPTGDEQYF. CDR3 bases: TGTGCCAGCCGGCCGACAGGGGACGAGCAGTACTTC.

This clone was counted once. The chain is built from TRBV28 and TRBJ1-4; tentative D call: TRBD1 (5 bases). This CDR3 has 17 residues. Trimming pared 4 bases from V and 3 bases from J, leaving 18 bases between. Germline V lookup: CDR1 MDHEN, CDR2 SYDVKM. The CDR3 is CASSSGGRGRSNEKLFF. As DNA, the CDR3 is TGTGCCAGCAGTTCCGGGGGAAGAGGGCGGTCTAATGAAAAACTGTTTTTT.

This clone has only a few counts. The chain carries TRBV28 and TRBJ1-3, with TRBD1 identical over 9 bases. Per germline, CDR1 MDHEN and CDR2 SYDVKM. Trimming cost V 5 bases and J 2 bases; bases outside gene matches: 25. The CDR3 extends over 22 amino acids. The CDR3: CASSPGTAVTLWGQGAGNTIYF. CDR3 sequence (DNA): TGTGCCAGCAGTCCTGGGACAGCTGTAACATTGTGGGGACAGGGAGCTGGAAACACCATATATTTT.

The chain recombines TRBV7-2 with TRBJ2-1; D ambiguous. Germline V gene data show CDR1 as SGHTA and CDR2 as FQGNSA. V was cut by 5 bases and J by 7 bases, with 12 bases left in between. This CDR3 spans 13 amino acids. The CDR3 DNA reads as TGTGCCAGCAGCGCAAATATGAGGAATGAGCAGTTCTTC. It is translated as CASSANMRNEQFF.

Sample share makes this clone medium-sized. V usage is TRBV19 and J usage is TRBJ2-1; 12 bases are a match to TRBD2. Germline V lookup: CDR1 LNHDA, CDR2 SQIVND (reference sequence). V gave up 5 bases and J gave up 1 base; unmatched junction bases: 3. CDR3 size: 16 residues. The CDR3 DNA reads as TGTGCCAGTAGTGTCGGACTAGCGGGGTCCTACAATGAGCAGTTCTTC. This codes for CASSVGLAGSYNEQFF.

The gene calls are TRBV18 and TRBJ2-7; no clear D. The germline CDR1 and CDR2 sequences are KGHSH and LQKENI. This CDR3 contains 14 residues. Trimming shortened V by 2 bases and J by 1 base, and 9 bases separated the two germline ends. The CDR3 loop is CASSPRRPSYEQYF. The CDR3 nucleotides are TGTGCCAGCTCACCAAGGCGGCCGTCCTACGAGCAGTACTTC.

The chain links TRBV5-1 to TRBJ2-5; D possibly corresponds to TRBD2 (5 bases). Looked up from germline, CDR1 is SGHRS and CDR2 is YFSETQ. Trimming stripped 3 bases from V and 4 bases from J, with 13 bases between. This CDR3 comprises 14 residues. Written as DNA, the CDR3 is TGCGCCAGCAGCTCCCCCCGGGGTTCAGAGACCCAGTACTTC. This translates into CASSSPRGSETQYF. The variable domain in full, completed from reference TRBV5-1 and TRBJ2-5, reads KAGVTQTPRYLIKTRGQQVTLSCSPISGHRSVSWYQQTPGQGLQFLFEYFSETQRNKGNFPGRFSGRQFSNSRSEMNVSTLELGDSALYLCASSSPRGSETQYFGPGTRLLVL.